This T cell receptor (beta chain) was profiled in a study of T-cell memory formation after mild COVID-19 (dated by TCRdb to the early 2020s). Regarding the study in general: Most TCR sequence clusters were specific to one of the two donors. The cohort comprised two young, previously healthy adult volunteers, one female and one male. Longitudinal TCRalpha and TCRbeta repertoire sequencing tracked T-cell clones expanding and contracting after mild COVID-19 in a couple of donors.

The trim is 3 bases for V and 3 bases for J, with a gap of 16 bases between the germline ends. Taken from cysteine to phenylalanine, the CDR3 has 16 residues. Left in the record is the CDR3 DNA by itself, 48 bases read in frame from the first base. The germline V gene sets CDR1 to SGHRS and CDR2 to YFSETQ. The sequencing machine was an Illumina NovaSeq 6000. TCRalpha and TCRbeta cDNA libraries were constructed by 5'RACE with constant-segment primers, with sample barcodes and unique molecular identifiers being introduced. RNA was extracted from every sample with Trizol reagent. Library amplification was performed in two PCR steps, and a second sample barcode and Illumina TruSeq adapters were introduced in the second step. The libraries were sequenced on an Illumina NovaSeq using 2 x 150 bp paired-end reads. The original methods were these. With migec v1.2.7, reads were demultiplexed and then collapsed into UMI-guided consensus sequences. Using mixcr v2.1.11, UMI consensuses were aligned to TRA and TRB V and J templates and then assembled into clonotypes. A clonotype was counted as expanded or contracted only if both edgeR and NoisET called the change significant, with noise models trained on biological replicates. edgeR calls used a false discovery rate-adjusted p below 0.01 and a log2 fold-change threshold of 1. As an exploratory analysis of dynamics, PCA with hierarchical clustering was applied to max-normalized trajectories of the 1000 most abundant clonotypes. The CD4 or CD8 phenotype of responding clones was assigned using the separately sequenced CD4+ and CD8+ repertoires. In TCRdb, the public reads were trimmed at Q25 with fastp and aligned with MiXCR, with productive beta chains retained. Rows with one shared CDR3 protein collapse into an entry with the most common genes and DNA. In this record, the V and J calls reflect TCRdb's handling and not the investigators' own analysis. Counted in this sample were some 180,000 distinct CDR3 sequences; less than 20% of them appeared once. Of the sample, more than 3% is held by the ten largest clones.

This clonotype was seen a handful of times. The antigen it recognizes is unknown. There are no base qualities to consult, and no much larger clone falls within one base. What the authors observed across the whole study: Contracting CD4+ clones turned up mainly in the CM and EM memory subsets, whereas EMRA was where CD8+ clones were enriched. SARS-CoV-2 specificity was not confirmed for the second-wave clones peaking on day 37. Some responding clones were detected in pre-infection memory, which suggested that pre-existing cross-reactive memory T cells had joined the SARS-CoV-2 response. Clones contracting from day 15 to 85 had balanced CD4/CD8 phenotypes, while a second wave expanding from day 15 to 37 was biased towards CD4+. Only a couple of mild cases were covered in the study, and larger cohorts including severe cases with pre-infection samples were considered necessary.

PBMCs were isolated by Ficoll-Paque density gradient centrifugation. The sample comprised PBMCs or a T cell subset sorted from them (not recorded which). The chain is made from TRBV5-1 and TRBJ2-1; the D gene is perhaps TRBD1 or TRBD2, each of them matching over 7 bases. This sequence originates from a man aged 18 to 35 who had mild COVID-19 (a few samples of this study predate the infection). The sample titles of this study are shuffled in the database, so cell type and time point are left out; the donor was told from shared clones. The DNA is TGCGCCAGCAGCTCTGACTCAGGGGGGGGCTACAATGAGCAGTTCTTC. It is translated as CASSSDSGGGYNEQFF.